These 17 T cell receptor beta chains originate from one sample sequenced in a study of T cells after yellow fever vaccination. TCRdb ran MiXCR on the 5' RACE reads and lists one entry per CDR3 protein. The sample carries fewer than 650,000 distinct CDR3 sequences, 21% recorded once. The specimen was PBMCs, collected around 3 weeks after the first yellow fever vaccination. The receptor source for this set is a man aged 18 to 29 who received the YFV17D yellow fever vaccine.

This clonotype was detected only a few times. V usage is TRBV4-1 and J usage is TRBJ1-1; D is uncertain. Germline V gives CDR1 MGHRA, CDR2 YSYEKL. The germline V and J ends were trimmed by 1 base and 8 bases, with 11 bases remaining between them. The CDR3 is 13 amino acids. CDR3 amino acids: CASSQARGIEAFF. CDR3 bases: TGCGCCAGCAGCCAAGCGCGGGGTATAGAAGCTTTCTTT.

The V and J genes are TRBV5-4 and TRBJ2-3; no clear D gene. Germline assignment: CDR1 SGHNT and CDR2 YYREEE (reference sequence). The CDR3 runs 14 residues. V was clipped by 0 bases and J by 9 bases, with 14 bases between them. The DNA of the CDR3 is TGTGCCAGCAGCTTGGCCAGGAGAAAGGTCACGCAGTATTTT. Residues: CASSLARRKVTQYF. The full variable domain, its missing parts supplied by reference TRBV5-4 and TRBJ2-3, is ETGVTQSPTHLIKTRGQQVTLRCSSQSGHNTVSWYQQALGQGPQFIFQYYREEENGRGNFPPRFSGLQFPNYSSELNVNALELDDSALYLCASSLARRKVTQYFGPGTRLTVL.

This sequence joins TRBV2 and TRBJ2-3; D is perhaps TRBD2 (5 bases). Germline lookup yields CDR1 SNHLY and CDR2 FYNNEI. V lost 5 bases and J lost 6, with 6 bases in between. There are 11 residues in the CDR3. In DNA form, the CDR3 reads TGTGCCAGCAGTAAGCGGGATACGCAGTATTTT. Translated, it gives CASSKRDTQYF.

Only a few counts were recorded for this clonotype. V is TRBV7-2 and J is TRBJ2-7; 9 positions match TRBD1. The CDR3 runs 17 residues. Germline V lookup: CDR1 SGHTA, CDR2 FQGNSA. V dropped 4 bases and J dropped 3; count of bases not matched to a gene: 13. In nucleotides, the CDR3 is TGTGCCAGCAGCTCCCTACCCGGGACAGGGAATCTCTACGAGCAGTACGTC. Protein: CASSSLPGTGNLYEQYV.

This rearrangement joins TRBV10-3 to TRBJ2-3; unclear D gene. Trimming shortened V by 3 bases and J by 3 bases, and 10 bases separated the two germline ends. The germline V gene has CDR1 ENHRY and CDR2 SYGVKD. This CDR3 has 14 residues. CDR3 nucleotide sequence: TGTGCCATCAGTGAAAGGCTGGGGACAGATACGCAGTATTTT. The encoded protein is CAISERLGTDTQYF.

This clonotype was observed at least ten times. The rearrangement joins TRBV7-8 to TRBJ2-1, with 11 bases identical to TRBD1. Germline assignment: CDR1 SGHVS and CDR2 FQNEAQ. V lost 1 base to trimming and J lost 9 bases; unmatched junction nucleotides: 2. The CDR3 runs 14 residues. The CDR3 is CASSLVDRGLEQFF. The DNA for the CDR3 is TGTGCCAGCAGCTTAGTGGACAGGGGGCTTGAGCAGTTCTTC.

This clonotype was observed a handful of times. The V and J genes are TRBV29-1 and TRBJ2-3, with D possibly TRBD2 on 6 matching bases. The ends were cut back, 3 bases at V and 3 bases at J, with 7 bases in the middle. This CDR3 contains 12 residues. The germline CDR1 and CDR2 sequences are SQVTM and ANQGSEA. The chain's CDR3 is CSVDSGTDTQYF. DNA of the CDR3: TGCAGCGTTGACAGCGGGACAGATACGCAGTATTTT.

This chain connects TRBV20-1 to TRBJ2-5, with 7 bases aligning to TRBD2. V lost 5 bases, J lost 3 bases, and 9 bases stayed unmatched. This CDR3 has 14 amino acids. Germline V gene data show CDR1 as DFQATT and CDR2 as SNEGSKA (reference sequence). CDR3 residues: CSAPPSGQKETQYF. The CDR3 region has the DNA TGCAGTGCTCCTCCTAGCGGTCAAAAAGAGACCCAGTACTTC.

The V gene is TRBV7-2, the J gene TRBJ2-1; D might be TRBD1 (6 bases). V lost 3 bases and J lost 12, with 18 bases in between. Germline V gene lookup returns CDR1 SGHTA and CDR2 FQGNSA. The CDR3 has 14 residues. This CDR3 reads CASSFLRRDNWQFF. CDR3 DNA sequence: TGTGCCAGCAGCTTTCTCCGAAGGGACAATTGGCAGTTCTTC.

This chain uses TRBV7-2 with TRBJ2-1; no clear D. The CDR3 covers 12 residues. Per the germline V gene, CDR1 is SGHTA and CDR2 is FQGNSA. Trimming removed 5 bases from V and 10 bases from J, with 12 bases in between. The CDR3 region is CASSPPALEQFF. The CDR3 DNA sequence: TGTGCCAGCAGCCCGCCAGCTTTGGAGCAGTTCTTC. Full variable domain (rest looked up from reference TRBV7-2 and TRBJ2-1): GAGVSQSPSNKVTEKGKDVELRCDPISGHTALYWYRQSLGQGLEFLIYFQGNSAPDKSGLPSDRFSAERTGGSVSTLTIQRTQQEDSAVYLCASSPPALEQFFGPGTRLTVL.

This clonotype was seen a few times. V is TRBV20-1 and J is TRBJ2-5; 8 bases are a match to TRBD2. The CDR3 sequence is 14 residues long. J was trimmed by 4 bases and V by 4 bases; bases with no gene match: 8. Germline CDR1 and CDR2: DFQATT and SNEGSKA (reference sequence). The DNA for the CDR3 is TGCAGTGCTACGCCAGCGGGGGTCGTAGAGACCCAGTACTTC. Its protein product is CSATPAGVVETQYF.

V gene TRBV7-6 combines with J gene TRBJ2-1; tentatively, D is TRBD1 or TRBD2 (6 bases each). The CDR3 has 14 amino acids. V lost 5 bases to trimming and J lost 7 bases, with 15 bases between them. The germline V gene has CDR1 SGHVS and CDR2 FNYEAQ. The CDR3 DNA reads as TGTGCCAGCAGCCCATTCGGGGGCTGGAATGAGCAGTTCTTC. Its translation is CASSPFGGWNEQFF.

This clonotype was counted only a few times. This chain uses TRBV5-1 with TRBJ1-1; D perhaps matches TRBD1 (5 bases). Germline CDR1 is SGHRS and CDR2 is YFSETQ. The V end lost 4 bases, the J end lost 7 bases, and 20 bases lay between the germline ends. The CDR3 length is 15 residues. The CDR3 reads CASSGNSGFGSEAFF. DNA for the CDR3: TGCGCCAGCAGCGGTAATTCAGGGTTTGGCAGTGAAGCTTTCTTT. Complete variable domain (other parts from reference TRBV5-1 and TRBJ1-1): KAGVTQTPRYLIKTRGQQVTLSCSPISGHRSVSWYQQTPGQGLQFLFEYFSETQRNKGNFPGRFSGRQFSNSRSEMNVSTLELGDSALYLCASSGNSGFGSEAFFGQGTRLTVV.

The chain combines TRBV5-1 with TRBJ2-5, with 8 bases lining up with TRBD1. Germline V gene data show CDR1 as SGHRS and CDR2 as YFSETQ. Trimming cost V 4 bases and J 4 bases; bases outside gene matches: 9. This CDR3 comprises 15 residues. The CDR3 protein is CASSVLDRVGETQYF. The CDR3 coding sequence is TGCGCCAGCAGCGTTCTGGACAGGGTTGGAGAGACCCAGTACTTC.

This clonotype was detected only a few times. This chain joins TRBV9 and TRBJ1-5; D gene unclear. Germline V CDR1 and CDR2: SGDLS, YYNGEE. Trimming took off 0 bases at V and 3 bases at J, with 10 bases between the two ends. This CDR3 region has 15 residues. The CDR3 spells CASSVGPASNQPQHF. The CDR3 coding sequence is TGTGCCAGCAGCGTAGGCCCAGCGTCCAATCAGCCCCAGCATTTT.

This clonotype was seen a handful of times. The chain has TRBV27 and TRBJ2-2, with 8 bases matching TRBD1. The trim removed 5 bases at V and 1 base at J, leaving 6 bases unmatched. This CDR3 is 16 amino acids long. Germline V gene sequence: CDR1 MNHEY, CDR2 SMNVEV (reference sequence). The CDR3 spells CASSRLGTGNTGELFF. The CDR3, as DNA: TGTGCCAGCAGTCGCTTAGGGACAGGGAACACCGGGGAGCTGTTTTTT.

This clonotype was picked up many times. The rearrangement joins TRBV4-2 to TRBJ2-2, with D unclear. The ends were cut back, 1 base at V and 6 bases at J, with 6 bases in the middle. The CDR3 spans 13 residues. CDR1 LGHNA and CDR2 YNFKEQ come from the germline V gene. The CDR3 reads CASSQVGSGELFF. The CDR3 bases are TGTGCCAGCAGCCAAGTAGGGTCCGGGGAGCTGTTTTTT.